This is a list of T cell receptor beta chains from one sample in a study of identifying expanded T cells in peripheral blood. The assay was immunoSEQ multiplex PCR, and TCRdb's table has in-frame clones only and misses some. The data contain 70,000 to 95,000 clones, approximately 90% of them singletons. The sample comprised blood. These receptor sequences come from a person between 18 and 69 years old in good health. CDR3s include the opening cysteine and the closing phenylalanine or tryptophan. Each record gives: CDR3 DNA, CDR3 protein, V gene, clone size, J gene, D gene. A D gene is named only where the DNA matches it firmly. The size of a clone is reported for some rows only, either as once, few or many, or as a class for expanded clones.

TGTGCCAGCAGTGAATTGGCAGGGCTTCAGACCGGGGAGCTGTTTTTT | CASSELAGLQTGELFF | TRBV6-1 | NA | TRBJ2-2 | NA
TGTGCCAGCAGCAGCCCAGGGACTAGCCGTCGGACCCAGTACTTC | CASSSPGTSRRTQYF | TRBV7-9 | NA | TRBJ2-5 | TRBD2
TGCGCCAGCAGCCAAGATTGGGGAAGCGGATCTGGAAACACCATATATTTT | CASSQDWGSGSGNTIYF | TRBV4-3 | NA | TRBJ1-3 | NA
TGTGCCAGCTCACGCAATCAAGAGACCCAGTACTTC | CASSRNQETQYF | TRBV18 | NA | TRBJ2-5 | NA
TGTGCCATCAGTGACTCCACGACTAGCGGGACACCCGAGCAGTTCTTC | CAISDSTTSGTPEQFF | TRBV10-3 | NA | TRBJ2-1 | TRBD2
TGTGCCAGTATCGATCCAGGGGGCAAAACAGATACGCAGTATTTT | CASIDPGGKTDTQYF | TRBV19 | NA | TRBJ2-3 | TRBD1
TGTGCCTGGAGTGTAAGAGGGCAAGGGGACATTCAGTACTTC | CAWSVRGQGDIQYF | TRBV30 | NA | TRBJ2-4 | NA
TGCGCCAGCAGCCAAGTGGGACTCACAGGGGGCGGTGAGACCCAGTACTTC | CASSQVGLTGGGETQYF | TRBV4-1 | NA | TRBJ2-5 | TRBD1
TGTGCCAGCAGCGGGGGCTCCTATAACACAGATACGCAGTATTTT | CASSGGSYNTDTQYF | TRBV9 | NA | TRBJ2-3 | NA
TGTGCCAGCAACGTACCGGGACAGGGGAACACTGAAGCTTTCTTT | CASNVPGQGNTEAFF | TRBV6-6 | NA | TRBJ1-1 | TRBD1
TGCGCCAGCAGCCAACGAAGAGGGACTAGGCCCTACGAGCAGTACTTC | CASSQRRGTRPYEQYF | TRBV4-1 | NA | TRBJ2-7 | TRBD2
TGTGCCAGCAGCCAAGATGACAGGGACTATGGCTACACCTTC | CASSQDDRDYGYTF | TRBV14 | NA | TRBJ1-2 | TRBD1
TGTGCCAGCAGTGAAGTACCCCGGGGAGGGTCACATCAGCCCCAGCATTTT | CASSEVPRGGSHQPQHF | TRBV6-1 | NA | TRBJ1-5 | NA
TGTGCCAGCAGCTTAGAGTTTCGGGAGACCCAGTACTTC | CASSLEFRETQYF | TRBV11-2 | NA | TRBJ2-5 | NA
TGTGCCAGCAGCGTAGGGCCAGAGGGAGGTGGCTACACCTTC | CASSVGPEGGGYTF | TRBV9 | NA | TRBJ1-2 | NA
TGTGCCATCGGCGGGGGGGGCGGCCGCCCCTACGAGCAGTACTTC | CAIGGGGGRPYEQYF | TRBV7-9 | NA | TRBJ2-7 | TRBD2
TGTGCCAGCAGTGAATGGGGGGCTGGTACTGAAGCTTTCTTT | CASSEWGAGTEAFF | TRBV25-1 | NA | TRBJ1-1 | NA
TGTGCCAGCAGCTTGATCGGTTTCGGGGAGGGTGGATATGGCTACACCTTC | CASSLIGFGEGGYGYTF | TRBV5-5 | NA | TRBJ1-2 | NA
TGTGCCAGCAGCCCGGGGGCTAGCGGGGGACACAATGAGCAGTTCTTC | CASSPGASGGHNEQFF | TRBV9 | NA | TRBJ2-1 | TRBD2
TGTGCCAGCAGCTTGGCTGGGACAGGGGTCGGGGGCTACACCTTC | CASSLAGTGVGGYTF | TRBV5-4 | NA | TRBJ1-2 | TRBD1
TGTGCCAGCAGTCTTGTTGGACGGATGGACTATGGCTACACCTTC | CASSLVGRMDYGYTF | TRBV6-6 | NA | TRBJ1-2 | NA
TGTGCCAGCAGCGCGACCGGGACAGGGCTCCACGAGCAGTACTTC | CASSATGTGLHEQYF | TRBV7-2 | once | TRBJ2-7 | TRBD1
TGCGCCAGCAGCTTCGCAGCGGGGCAGGGGATCTCCAACGCTGAAGCTTTCTTT | CASSFAAGQGISNAEAFF | TRBV5-1 | NA | TRBJ1-1 | NA
TGTGCCAGCAGCGTGGGGACAGGGACCTACAATGAGCAGTTCTTC | CASSVGTGTYNEQFF | TRBV6-1 | NA | TRBJ2-1 | TRBD1
TGTGCCAGCAGTGTACTAGCGGGAGAACAAGAGACCCAGTACTTC | CASSVLAGEQETQYF | TRBV6-1 | NA | TRBJ2-5 | TRBD2
TGCGCCAGCAGCCCCGGGACAGGGAATTCACCCCTCCACTTT | CASSPGTGNSPLHF | TRBV5-1 | NA | TRBJ1-6 | TRBD1
TGTGCCAGCAGCTACGGACGGGGGAACACTGAAGCTTTCTTT | CASSYGRGNTEAFF | TRBV6-5 | NA | TRBJ1-1 | NA
TGTGCCAGCAGTGAACAGGGGAACACTGAAGCTTTCTTT | CASSEQGNTEAFF | TRBV6-1 | NA | TRBJ1-1 | NA
TGTGCCAGCAGCTTTCCAGGGGTCAATGAGCAGTTCTTC | CASSFPGVNEQFF | TRBV5-5 | NA | TRBJ2-1 | NA
TGCGCCAGCAGCTTAGGAGCGTCAACGGGGACCGGGGAGCTGTTTTTT | CASSLGASTGTGELFF | TRBV5-1 | NA | TRBJ2-2 | NA
TGTGCCAGCAGCTTAGACAGTCCCTCCTACGAGCAGTACTTC | CASSLDSPSYEQYF | TRBV7-8 | once | TRBJ2-7 | NA
TGTGCCAGTAGTATGGGGCCTGGAAACACCATATATTTT | CASSMGPGNTIYF | TRBV19 | NA | TRBJ1-3 | NA
TGTGCCAGCAGTTATCAGGGGCGGAACACTGAAGCTTTCTTT | CASSYQGRNTEAFF | TRBV9 | NA | TRBJ1-1 | NA
TGTGCCAGTAGTCTGGACAGGAACACAGATACGCAGTATTTT | CASSLDRNTDTQYF | TRBV19 | once | TRBJ2-3 | TRBD1
TGTGCCAGCAGCCCCCTATCCCCCTTTGGCACTGAAGCTTTCTTT | CASSPLSPFGTEAFF | TRBV7-7 | NA | TRBJ1-1 | NA
TGTGCCAGCAGCATCACGAACAGTCCCTACGAGCAGTACTTC | CASSITNSPYEQYF | TRBV5-5 | once | TRBJ2-7 | NA
TGTGCCAGCGCCGCGCAGGGGAATGAAAAACTGTTTTTT | CASAAQGNEKLFF | TRBV7-8 | NA | TRBJ1-4 | NA
TGTGCCAGCAGCCAAGATAAAGTCTATGGCTACACCTTC | CASSQDKVYGYTF | TRBV4-2 | NA | TRBJ1-2 | NA
TGTGCCAGCAGCCACTTCTCGGGACAGGGCGCAACTAATGAAAAACTGTTTTTT | CASSHFSGQGATNEKLFF | TRBV14 | NA | TRBJ1-4 | TRBD1
TGTGCCAGCTCACCCACCGAAGACAGGGGTGGCTACACCTTC | CASSPTEDRGGYTF | TRBV18 | NA | TRBJ1-2 | TRBD1
TGTGCCTGGGCCGTTGGGTACAATGAGCAGTTCTTC | CAWAVGYNEQFF | TRBV30 | NA | TRBJ2-1 | NA
TGTGCCAGTACCCCTGGGCACGAGCAGTTCTTC | CASTPGHEQFF | TRBV19 | NA | TRBJ2-1 | NA
TGTGCCAGCAGTTTGGACAGAGATAATTCACCCCTCCACTTT | CASSLDRDNSPLHF | TRBV27 | NA | TRBJ1-6 | NA
TGTGCCAGCGGGGTCTCCGAAAGGGATGGCTACACCTTC | CASGVSERDGYTF | TRBV4-2 | NA | TRBJ1-2 | NA
TGTGCCAGCAGCCGGACAGGGTCGGACACAGATACGCAGTATTTT | CASSRTGSDTDTQYF | TRBV7-9 | NA | TRBJ2-3 | TRBD1
TGTGCCAGTAGTATCCCTAGCGGCACAGATACGCAGTATTTT | CASSIPSGTDTQYF | TRBV19 | NA | TRBJ2-3 | NA
TGTGCCAGCAGCCCCGGAGGGGTTTTGGGAAACACCATATATTTT | CASSPGGVLGNTIYF | TRBV5-4 | once | TRBJ1-3 | NA
TGTGCCAGTAGTAGGACTAGCGGGGTCTATGAGCAGTTCTTC | CASSRTSGVYEQFF | TRBV19 | once | TRBJ2-1 | TRBD2
TGTGCCAGCAGCCTTCAGGGGAACACTGAAGCTTTCTTT | CASSLQGNTEAFF | TRBV7-2 | NA | TRBJ1-1 | NA
TGTGCCTGGAGTGCCCAAAACACTGAAGCTTTCTTT | CAWSAQNTEAFF | TRBV30 | NA | TRBJ1-1 | NA
TGTGCCAGCAGTTACACCACCCCAAAGAAAGAGACCCAGTACTTC | CASSYTTPKKETQYF | TRBV6-5 | NA | TRBJ2-5 | NA
TGCAGCATTGGAACGGAGACCCAGTACTTC | CSIGTETQYF | TRBV29-1 | once | TRBJ2-5 | NA
TGTGCTAGTGGGTTGAGCGAGCAGTACTTC | CASGLSEQYF | TRBV12-5 | NA | TRBJ2-7 | NA
TGCGCCAGCAGCAAAGGATTACTAGCGGGGGGGCAGGGAAACATTCAGTACTTC | CASSKGLLAGGQGNIQYF | TRBV4-1 | NA | TRBJ2-4 | TRBD2
TGTGCCAGCTCACCCAGCAGACAGAAATCTAACTATGGCTACACCTTC | CASSPSRQKSNYGYTF | TRBV18 | NA | TRBJ1-2 | NA
TGTGCCATCAGTGAGCGGGGGACAGATACGCAGTATTTT | CAISERGTDTQYF | TRBV10-3 | NA | TRBJ2-3 | NA
TGCGCCAGCAGCAGGGTACAGGGGGCGACCTACGAGCAGTACTTC | CASSRVQGATYEQYF | TRBV5-1 | NA | TRBJ2-7 | TRBD1
TGTGCCTGGAGTCAGGGTGTTCACTCCTACGAGCAGTACTTC | CAWSQGVHSYEQYF | TRBV30 | once | TRBJ2-7 | NA
TGTGCCAGCAGGATTGGGGACAGGGGGAACGCTGAAGCTTTCTTT | CASRIGDRGNAEAFF | TRBV6-5 | NA | TRBJ1-1 | TRBD1
TGTGCCAGTACCCCTCGGTCGGGCGGGAGCTACGAGCAGTACTTC | CASTPRSGGSYEQYF | TRBV19 | NA | TRBJ2-7 | TRBD2